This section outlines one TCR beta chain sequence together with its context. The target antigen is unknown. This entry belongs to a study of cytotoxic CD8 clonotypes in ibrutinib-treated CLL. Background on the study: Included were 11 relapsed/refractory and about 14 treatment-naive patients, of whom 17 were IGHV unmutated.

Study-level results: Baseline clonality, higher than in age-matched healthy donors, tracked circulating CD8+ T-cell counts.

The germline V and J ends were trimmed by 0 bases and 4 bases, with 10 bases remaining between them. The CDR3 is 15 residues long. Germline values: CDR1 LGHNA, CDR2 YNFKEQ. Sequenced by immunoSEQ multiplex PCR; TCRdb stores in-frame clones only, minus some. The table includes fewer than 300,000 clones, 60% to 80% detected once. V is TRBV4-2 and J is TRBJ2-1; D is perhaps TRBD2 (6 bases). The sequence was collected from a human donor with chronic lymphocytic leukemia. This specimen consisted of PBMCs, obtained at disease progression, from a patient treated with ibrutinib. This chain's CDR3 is CASSQDGRHYNEQFF. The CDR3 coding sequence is TGTGCCAGCAGCCAAGATGGGAGGCATTACAATGAGCAGTTCTTC.